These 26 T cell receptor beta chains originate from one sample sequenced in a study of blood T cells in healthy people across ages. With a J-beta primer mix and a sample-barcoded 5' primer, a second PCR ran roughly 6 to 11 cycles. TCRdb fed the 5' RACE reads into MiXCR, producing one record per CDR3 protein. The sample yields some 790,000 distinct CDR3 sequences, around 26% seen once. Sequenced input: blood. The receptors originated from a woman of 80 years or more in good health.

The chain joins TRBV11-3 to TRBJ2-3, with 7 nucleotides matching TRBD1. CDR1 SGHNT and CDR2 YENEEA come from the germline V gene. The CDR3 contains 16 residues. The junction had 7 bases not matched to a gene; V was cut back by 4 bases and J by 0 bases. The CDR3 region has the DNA TGTGCCAGCAGCTCTGGACAGGCCCCTAGCACAGATACGCAGTATTTT. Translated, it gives CASSSGQAPSTDTQYF.

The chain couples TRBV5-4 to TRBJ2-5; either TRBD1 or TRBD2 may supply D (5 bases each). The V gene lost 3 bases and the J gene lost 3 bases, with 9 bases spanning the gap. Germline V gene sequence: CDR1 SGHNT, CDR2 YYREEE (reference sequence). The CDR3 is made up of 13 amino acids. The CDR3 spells CASSWDQKETQYF. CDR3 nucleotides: TGTGCCAGCAGCTGGGACCAAAAAGAGACCCAGTACTTC.

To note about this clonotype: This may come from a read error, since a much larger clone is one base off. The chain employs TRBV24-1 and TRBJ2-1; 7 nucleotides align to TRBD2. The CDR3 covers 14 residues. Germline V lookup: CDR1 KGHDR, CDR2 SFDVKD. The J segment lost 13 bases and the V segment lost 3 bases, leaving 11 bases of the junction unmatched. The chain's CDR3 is CATSDIRLAETQFF. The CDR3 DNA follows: TGTGCCACCAGTGATATAAGGCTAGCGGAGACCCAGTTCTTC.

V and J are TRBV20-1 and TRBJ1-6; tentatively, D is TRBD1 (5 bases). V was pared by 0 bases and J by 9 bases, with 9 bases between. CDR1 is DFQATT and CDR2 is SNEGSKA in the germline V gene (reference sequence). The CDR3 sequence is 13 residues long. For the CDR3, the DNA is TGCAGTGCTAGAGATGGGGACGTTTCACCCCTCCACTTT. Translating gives CSARDGDVSPLHF.

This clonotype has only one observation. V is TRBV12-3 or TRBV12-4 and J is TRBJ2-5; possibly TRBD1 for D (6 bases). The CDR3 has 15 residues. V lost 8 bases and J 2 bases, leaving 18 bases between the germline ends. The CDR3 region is CASLLRWGQQETQYF. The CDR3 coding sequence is TGTGCCAGCCTCCTTAGGTGGGGGCAACAAGAGACCCAGTACTTC.

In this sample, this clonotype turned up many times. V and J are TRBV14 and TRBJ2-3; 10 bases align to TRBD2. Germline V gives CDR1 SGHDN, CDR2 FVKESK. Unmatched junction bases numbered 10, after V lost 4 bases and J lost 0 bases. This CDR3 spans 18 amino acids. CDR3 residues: CASSRLAGTSASTDTQYF. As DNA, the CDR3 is TGTGCCAGCAGCCGTTTGGCCGGGACTAGCGCTAGCACAGATACGCAGTATTTT.

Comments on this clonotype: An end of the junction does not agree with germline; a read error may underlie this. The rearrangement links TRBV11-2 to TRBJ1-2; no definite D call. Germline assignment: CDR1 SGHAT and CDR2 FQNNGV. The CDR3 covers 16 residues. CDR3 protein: CAGSSNPRVGTEGYTF. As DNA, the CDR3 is TGTGCCGGCAGTTCAAACCCGCGGGTAGGAACTGAAGGCTACACCTTC. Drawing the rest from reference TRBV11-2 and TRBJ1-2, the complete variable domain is EAGVAQSPRYKIIEKRQSVAFWCNPISGHATLYWYQQILGQGPKLLIQFQNNGVVDDSQLPKDRFSAERLKGVDSTLKIQPAKLEDSAVYLCAGSSNPRVGTEGYTFGSGTRLTVV.

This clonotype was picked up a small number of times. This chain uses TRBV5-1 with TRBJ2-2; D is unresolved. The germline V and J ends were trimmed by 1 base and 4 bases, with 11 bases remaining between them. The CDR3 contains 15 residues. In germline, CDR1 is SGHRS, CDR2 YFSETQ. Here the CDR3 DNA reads TGCGCCAGCAGCTTGAGTCAACATCTCACCGGGGAGCTGTTTTTT. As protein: CASSLSQHLTGELFF.

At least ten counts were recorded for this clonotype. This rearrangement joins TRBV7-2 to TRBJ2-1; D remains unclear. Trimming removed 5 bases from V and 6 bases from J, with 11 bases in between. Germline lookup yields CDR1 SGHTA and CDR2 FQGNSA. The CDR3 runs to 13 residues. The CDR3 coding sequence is TGTGCCAGCAGCGCAGGACCGATCAATGAGCAGTTCTTC. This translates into CASSAGPINEQFF.

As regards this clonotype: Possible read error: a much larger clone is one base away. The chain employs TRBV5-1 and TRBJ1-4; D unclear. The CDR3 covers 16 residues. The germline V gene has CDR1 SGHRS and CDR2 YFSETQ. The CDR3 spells CAGSFRVSATNEKLFF. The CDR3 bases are TGCGCCGGCAGCTTCAGAGTGTCTGCAACTAATGAAAAACTGTTTTTT.

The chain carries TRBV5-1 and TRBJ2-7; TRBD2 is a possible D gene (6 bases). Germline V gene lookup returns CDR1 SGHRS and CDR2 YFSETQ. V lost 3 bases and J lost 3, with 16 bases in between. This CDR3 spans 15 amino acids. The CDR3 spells CASSWSSPGSYEQYF. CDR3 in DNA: TGCGCCAGCAGCTGGTCATCTCCCGGGAGCTACGAGCAGTACTTC.

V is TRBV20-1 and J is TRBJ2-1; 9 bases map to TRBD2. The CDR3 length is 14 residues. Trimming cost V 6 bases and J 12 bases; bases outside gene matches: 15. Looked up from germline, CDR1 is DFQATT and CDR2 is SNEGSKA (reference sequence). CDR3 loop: CSAKDGRGGPGQFF. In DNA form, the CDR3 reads TGCAGTGCGAAAGATGGGCGGGGGGGTCCTGGGCAGTTCTTC.

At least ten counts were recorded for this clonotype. The CDR3 loop is CASTSGVGISTDTQYF. The CDR3 nucleotides read TGTGCCAGCACGAGCGGGGTAGGAATAAGCACAGATACGCAGTATTTT. The chain links TRBV27 to TRBJ2-3; 7 bases align to TRBD2. CDR3 length equals 16 residues. Trimming removed 7 bases from V and 0 bases from J; junction bases left unmatched: 10. Germline V lookup: CDR1 MNHEY, CDR2 SMNVEV (reference sequence).

The CDR3 sequence: CASSFGARADVQYF. The CDR3 bases are TGTGCCAGCAGTTTTGGGGCGCGCGCAGATGTGCAATATTTT. The chain employs TRBV12-3 or TRBV12-4 and TRBJ2-3; perhaps TRBD1 as D (5 bases). The CDR3 is 14 amino acids. Deletions cut 3 bases from V and 15 bases from J, with 22 bases between.

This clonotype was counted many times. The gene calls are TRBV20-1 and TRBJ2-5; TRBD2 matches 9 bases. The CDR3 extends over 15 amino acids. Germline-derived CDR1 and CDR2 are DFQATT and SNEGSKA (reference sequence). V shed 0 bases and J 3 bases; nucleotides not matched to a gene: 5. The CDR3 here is CSARDLRLAEETQYF. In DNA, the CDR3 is TGCAGTGCTAGAGATCTAAGACTAGCGGAAGAGACCCAGTACTTC.

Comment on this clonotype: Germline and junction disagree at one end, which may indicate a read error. CDR3 amino acids: CTSSPRATSSYEQYF. DNA of the CDR3: TGTACCAGCTCACCACGAGCCACGAGCTCCTACGAGCAGTACTTC. The chain carries TRBV18 and TRBJ2-7; no clear D gene. The CDR3 contains 15 residues. Germline V gives CDR1 KGHSH, CDR2 LQKENI.

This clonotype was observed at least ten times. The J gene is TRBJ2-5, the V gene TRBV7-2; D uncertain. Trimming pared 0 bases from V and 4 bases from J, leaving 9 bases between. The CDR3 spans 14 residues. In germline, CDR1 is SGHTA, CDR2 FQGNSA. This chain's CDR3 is CASSLAMVGETQYF. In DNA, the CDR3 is TGTGCCAGCAGCTTAGCGATGGTCGGAGAGACCCAGTACTTC.

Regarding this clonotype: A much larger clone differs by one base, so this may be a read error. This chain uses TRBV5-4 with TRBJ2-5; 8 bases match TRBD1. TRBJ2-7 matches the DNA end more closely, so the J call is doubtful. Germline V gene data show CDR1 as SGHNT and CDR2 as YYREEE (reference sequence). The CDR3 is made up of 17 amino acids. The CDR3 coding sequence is TGTGCCAGCAGCAACTATGGACAGGGAGCCCAGGTTAGCGAGCAGTACTTC. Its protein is CASSNYGQGAQVSEQYF.

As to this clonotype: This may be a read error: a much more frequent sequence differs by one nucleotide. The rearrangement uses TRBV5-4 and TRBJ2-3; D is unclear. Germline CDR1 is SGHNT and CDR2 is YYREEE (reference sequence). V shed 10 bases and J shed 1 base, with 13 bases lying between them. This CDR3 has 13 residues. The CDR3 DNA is TGTGCCCTGGGCACCCGAGGCACAGATACGCAGTATTTT. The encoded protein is CALGTRGTDTQYF. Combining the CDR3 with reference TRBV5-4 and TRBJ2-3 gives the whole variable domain ETGVTQSPTHLIKTRGQQVTLRCSSQSGHNTVSWYQQALGQGPQFIFQYYREEENGRGNFPPRFSGLQFPNYSSELNVNALELDDSALYLCALGTRGTDTQYFGPGTRLTVL.

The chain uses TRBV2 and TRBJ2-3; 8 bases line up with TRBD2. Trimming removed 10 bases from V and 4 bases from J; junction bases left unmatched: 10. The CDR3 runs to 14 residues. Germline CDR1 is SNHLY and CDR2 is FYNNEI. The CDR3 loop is CAIRVTSVADTQYF. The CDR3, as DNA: TGTGCCATCAGGGTGACTAGCGTGGCAGATACGCAGTATTTT.

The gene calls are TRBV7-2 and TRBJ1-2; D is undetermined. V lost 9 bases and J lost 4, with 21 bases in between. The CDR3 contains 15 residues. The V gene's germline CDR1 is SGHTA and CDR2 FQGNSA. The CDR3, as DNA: TGTGCCAGTAGCGTGGGCCGGGGAGACCGCTATGGCTACACCTTC. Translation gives CASSVGRGDRYGYTF.

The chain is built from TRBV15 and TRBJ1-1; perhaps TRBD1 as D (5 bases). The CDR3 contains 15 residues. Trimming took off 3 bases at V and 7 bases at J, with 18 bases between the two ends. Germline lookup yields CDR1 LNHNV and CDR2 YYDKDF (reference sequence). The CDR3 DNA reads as TGTGCCACCAGCAGGGATCTGTCTCGGCAGGGTGAAGCTTTCTTT. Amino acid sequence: CATSRDLSRQGEAFF.

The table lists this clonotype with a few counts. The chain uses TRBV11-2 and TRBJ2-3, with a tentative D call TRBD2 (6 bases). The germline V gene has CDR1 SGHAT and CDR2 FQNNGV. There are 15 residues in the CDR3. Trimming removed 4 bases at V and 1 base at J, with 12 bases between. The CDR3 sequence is CASSWAGTRTDTQYF. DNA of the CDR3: TGTGCCAGCAGCTGGGCAGGGACTCGCACAGATACGCAGTATTTT.

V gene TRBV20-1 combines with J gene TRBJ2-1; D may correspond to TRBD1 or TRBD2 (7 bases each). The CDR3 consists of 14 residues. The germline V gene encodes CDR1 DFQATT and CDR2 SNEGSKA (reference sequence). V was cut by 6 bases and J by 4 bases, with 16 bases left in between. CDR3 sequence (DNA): TGCAGTGCCAGCGGGACAGAGATTTACAATGAGCAGTTCTTC. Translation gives CSASGTEIYNEQFF.

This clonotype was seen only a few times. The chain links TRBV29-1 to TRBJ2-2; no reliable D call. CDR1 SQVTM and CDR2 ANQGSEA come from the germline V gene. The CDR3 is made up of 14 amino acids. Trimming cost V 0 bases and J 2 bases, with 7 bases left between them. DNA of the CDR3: TGCAGCGTTGAAGATCCCCAAAACACCGGGGAGCTGTTTTTT. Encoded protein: CSVEDPQNTGELFF.

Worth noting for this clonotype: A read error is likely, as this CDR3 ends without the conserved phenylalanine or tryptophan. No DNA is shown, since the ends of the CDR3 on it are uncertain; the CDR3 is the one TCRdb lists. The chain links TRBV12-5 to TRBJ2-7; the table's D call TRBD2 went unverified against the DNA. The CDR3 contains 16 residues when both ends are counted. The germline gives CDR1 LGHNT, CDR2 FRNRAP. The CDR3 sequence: CASLSLRGGPSTSSTS.